This TCR beta chain was sequenced during a study of cytomegalovirus exposure and HLA in healthy donors. At the level of the study: Falling in the Caucasian-associated ancestry cluster were 81% of under 450 genotyped donors.

General study findings and limits: Cytomegalovirus association was listed for around 170 TCR beta chains. Later genetic work tied a missense DCLRE1C variant to beta-chain V and J trimming.

The CDR3 has 14 amino acids. Trimming removed 6 bases at V and 7 bases at J, with 18 bases between. The germline gives CDR1 MNHEY, CDR2 SMNVEV (reference sequence). Of note for this clone: Its target is not known.

PCR employed 60 Vbeta and 13 Jbeta primers. TCRdb keeps only in-frame clones here, not all; method: immunoSEQ multiplex PCR. The sample records around 90,000 clones, 79% being singletons. The sequence came from a male donor in good health and CMV-seropositive. The sequenced sample was PBMCs. The chain links TRBV27 to TRBJ2-5; possible D gene TRBD2, 7 bases. CDR3 protein: CASSEGGPRGTQYF. The CDR3, as DNA: TGTGCCAGCAGCGAGGGGGGGCCAAGGGGGACCCAGTACTTC.